This TCR beta chain comes out of a study of cytomegalovirus exposure and HLA in healthy donors. Whole-study findings and limits: A few CMV-associated chains were confirmed in vitro to be specific for CMV antigens. Excluded: some indistinguishable V segments such as TRBV6-2 and TRBV6-3. A link between a missense DCLRE1C variant and TCR beta V- and J-gene trimming emerged from a later analysis.

PCR primers comprised 60 Vbeta and 13 Jbeta primers. Sequenced by immunoSEQ multiplex PCR; TCRdb stores in-frame clones only, minus some. The listing contains about 96,000 clones. With respect to this clone: The antigen remains undetermined.

This CDR3 comprises 13 residues. V was shortened by 4 bases and J by 2 bases, with 9 bases between the two germline ends. The germline gives CDR1 SGHNT, CDR2 YYREEE (reference sequence). Input material: PBMCs. The source is a woman younger than 45 in good health and CMV-seronegative. The chain links TRBV5-4 to TRBJ1-1; the D gene is possibly TRBD1 (5 bases). CDR3 nucleotides: TGTGCCAGCAGCCCAACAGGCAACACTGAAGCTTTCTTT. Protein product: CASSPTGNTEAFF. Complete variable domain (other parts from reference TRBV5-4 and TRBJ1-1): ETGVTQSPTHLIKTRGQQVTLRCSSQSGHNTVSWYQQALGQGPQFIFQYYREEENGRGNFPPRFSGLQFPNYSSELNVNALELDDSALYLCASSPTGNTEAFFGQGTRLTVV.